These 25 T cell receptor beta chains came from one sample sequenced in a study of graft-versus-host responses after intestinal transplantation (dated by TCRdb to the early 2020s). Receptors were amplified or captured by the immunoSEQ multiplex PCR assay. TCRdb took this table from immuneACCESS and kept in-frame rearrangements with V and J called. Such tables lack part of the clones; where checked against another copy, unresolved V genes explain under half of the gap, and the rest is unexplained. Within this sample are around 100,000 clones, with 80% to 95% of them counted one time only. The top ten clonotypes cover approximately 1.2% of the sample. Antigens of these TCRs are unknown. Explained via the paper, the time point label denotes: cells obtained before transplantation from donor or recipient. This material consisted of unstimulated CD8+ T cells sorted from spleen or lymph node cells, taken before intestinal transplant. Receptor source: a human donor who received an intestinal transplant.

J is TRBJ2-3 and V is TRBV11-3; TRBD1 is a possible D gene (6 bases). CDR3 size: 16 residues. Trimming shortened V by 1 base and J by 2 bases, and 13 bases separated the two germline ends. Germline values: CDR1 SGHNT, CDR2 YENEEA. The CDR3 region is CASSLAWDTYTDTQYF. The CDR3 nucleotides read TGTGCCAGCAGCTTAGCCTGGGACACCTACACAGATACGCAGTATTTT.

This chain joins TRBV13 and TRBJ1-4; no definite D call. Germline V gene data show CDR1 as PRHDT and CDR2 as FYEKMQ (reference sequence). V lost 5 bases and J lost 5, with 12 bases in between. The CDR3 has 14 residues. CDR3 sequence: CASSARTVNEKLFF. For the CDR3, the DNA is TGTGCCAGCAGCGCTAGGACGGTAAATGAAAAACTGTTTTTT. The complete variable domain, with remaining parts taken from reference TRBV13 and TRBJ1-4, reads AAGVIQSPRHLIKEKRETATLKCYPIPRHDTVYWYQQGPGQDPQFLISFYEKMQSDKGSIPDRFSAQQFSDYHSELNMSSLELGDSALYFCASSARTVNEKLFFGSGTQLSVL.

This clone has only one observation. This chain connects TRBV10-2 to TRBJ1-5, with D hard to call. This CDR3 has 14 residues. In germline, CDR1 is WSHSY, CDR2 SAAADI. V was clipped by 3 bases and J by 3 bases, with 9 bases between them. CDR3 amino acids: CASSEASVNQPQHF. The CDR3 DNA reads TGCGCCAGCAGTGAAGCATCGGTCAATCAGCCCCAGCATTTT.

The chain couples TRBV15 to TRBJ2-5; D not certain. The V end was cut by 1 base, the J end by 5 bases, with 5 bases between. CDR1 and CDR2 (germline): LNHNV, YYDKDF (reference sequence). This CDR3 is built from 12 residues. The CDR3 region has the DNA TGTGCCACCAGCAGAGTTACCGAGACCCAGTACTTC. Protein sequence: CATSRVTETQYF.

This clone was recorded once. The chain recombines TRBV6-1 with TRBJ2-7; D possibly uses TRBD1 or TRBD2 (5 bases each). The CDR3 is 15 residues long. Germline CDR1 reads MNHNS; CDR2 reads SASEGT. The germline V and J ends were trimmed by 1 base and 3 bases, with 13 bases remaining between them. The CDR3 nucleotides read TGTGCCAGCAGTGAAGTTTTAGGGGACCACTACGAGCAGTACTTC. Residues: CASSEVLGDHYEQYF.

The chain uses TRBV5-4 and TRBJ2-3; 7 bases match TRBD1. CDR1 and CDR2 (germline): SGHNT, YYREEE (reference sequence). Losses at the gene ends were 6 bases for V and 0 bases for J; bases not matched to a gene: 4. The CDR3 consists of 14 residues. DNA for the CDR3: TGTGCCAGCACCCTGACAGGGAGCACAGATACGCAGTATTTT. Translation: CASTLTGSTDTQYF.

This clone was seen a single time. V usage is TRBV6-6 and J usage is TRBJ2-3; 7 nucleotides align to TRBD2. After removal of 1 base from V and 5 bases from J, the junction contained 9 bases not matched to a gene. From germline, CDR1 is MNHNY and CDR2 SVGAGI (reference sequence). The CDR3 contains 16 residues. The CDR3 reads CASSYWAGVYRDTQYF. Here the CDR3 DNA reads TGTGCCAGCAGTTACTGGGCGGGGGTATACCGAGATACGCAGTATTTT.

The chain combines TRBV19 with TRBJ2-7, with 10 bases matching TRBD1. V shed 8 bases, J shed 3 bases, and the junction held 7 bases outside the gene matches. Germline loops: CDR1 LNHDA, CDR2 SQIVND (reference sequence). The CDR3 totals 14 residues. The CDR3 protein is CASSTGTGVYEQYF. CDR3 DNA: TGTGCCAGTTCGACCGGGACAGGGGTCTACGAGCAGTACTTC. The full variable domain, with the rest looked up from reference TRBV19 and TRBJ2-7, is DGGITQSPKYLFRKEGQNVTLSCEQNLNHDAMYWYRQDPGQGLRLIYYSQIVNDFQKGDIAEGYSVSREKKESFPLTVTSAQKNPTAFYLCASSTGTGVYEQYFGPGTRLTVT.

This rearrangement joins TRBV7-8 to TRBJ2-3; 10 bases are shared with TRBD2. The CDR3 has 16 amino acids. V lost 6 bases to trimming and J lost 2 bases; unmatched junction nucleotides: 8. CDR1 and CDR2 (germline): SGHVS, FQNEAQ. This chain's CDR3 is CASSRTLAGYTDTQYF. CDR3 coding DNA: TGTGCCAGCAGTCGAACACTAGCGGGGTACACAGATACGCAGTATTTT. Based on the CDR3 plus reference TRBV7-8 and TRBJ2-3, the full variable domain is GAGVSQSPRYKVAKRGQDVALRCDPISGHVSLFWYQQALGQGPEFLTYFQNEAQLDKSGLPSDRFFAERPEGSVSTLKIQRTQQEDSAVYLCASSRTLAGYTDTQYFGPGTRLTVL.

This clone was detected only once. The CDR3 spells CASSLTANYGYTF. The CDR3, as DNA: TGCGCCAGCAGCTTGACAGCGAACTATGGCTACACCTTC. The chain carries TRBV10-2 and TRBJ1-2; possible D gene TRBD1, 5 bases. This CDR3 is 13 amino acids long. Germline CDR1 reads WSHSY; CDR2 reads SAAADI. Trimming stripped 6 bases from V and 2 bases from J, with 10 bases between.

This clone was detected a few times. The chain is built from TRBV5-1 and TRBJ1-1; no definite D call. The length of the CDR3 is 15 residues. CDR1 SGHRS and CDR2 YFSETQ come from the germline V gene. V lost 4 bases to trimming and J lost 2 bases, with 15 bases between them. The CDR3 is CASSHLGIYNTEAFF. DNA of the CDR3: TGCGCCAGCAGCCATCTTGGGATCTATAACACTGAAGCTTTCTTT. Supplemented by reference TRBV5-1 and TRBJ1-1, the full variable domain reads KAGVTQTPRYLIKTRGQQVTLSCSPISGHRSVSWYQQTPGQGLQFLFEYFSETQRNKGNFPGRFSGRQFSNSRSEMNVSTLELGDSALYLCASSHLGIYNTEAFFGQGTRLTVV.

The CDR3 nucleotides are TGTGCCAGCAGCCAAGATATTGGCACTGAAGCTTTCTTT. Translating gives CASSQDIGTEAFF. The gene calls are TRBV14 and TRBJ1-1, with D unclear. Per germline, CDR1 SGHDN and CDR2 FVKESK. V lost 0 bases, J lost 4 bases, and 6 bases lay in between. This CDR3 is 13 amino acids long.

The chain joins TRBV15 to TRBJ2-5, with 8 bases fitting TRBD2. Germline-derived CDR1 and CDR2 are LNHNV and YYDKDF (reference sequence). The V and J ends lost 0 bases and 9 bases, in that order; junction bases with no gene match: 15. CDR3 length: 17 residues. The CDR3 coding sequence is TGTGCCACCAGCAGAGATTTGGGCGGGGGGACCTCCGTGGCCCAGTACTTC. Translating it yields CATSRDLGGGTSVAQYF. Full variable domain (rest looked up from reference TRBV15 and TRBJ2-5): DAMVIQNPRYQVTQFGKPVTLSCSQTLNHNVMYWYQQKSSQAPKLLFHYYDKDFNNEADTPDNFQSRRPNTSFCFLDIRSPGLGDTAMYLCATSRDLGGGTSVAQYFGPGTRLLVL.

A single count supports this clone. V usage is TRBV2 and J usage is TRBJ1-1; 11 positions agree with TRBD1. The CDR3 extends over 15 amino acids. Germline CDR1 reads SNHLY; CDR2 reads FYNNEI. V shed 3 bases, J shed 5 bases, and the junction held 5 bases outside the gene matches. CDR3 DNA sequence: TGTGCCAGCAGTGATTGGGACAGGGGGAATACTGAAGCTTTCTTT. Its translation: CASSDWDRGNTEAFF.

A remark on this clone: At one of its ends the junction is not consistent with the germline gene, which may arise from a read error. The J gene is TRBJ2-3, the V gene TRBV14; 8 bases match TRBD2. CDR1 is SGHDN, CDR2 FVKESK, per germline. The CDR3 length is 14 residues. This CDR3 is CASSQEASGPPSHF. The CDR3 nucleotides are TGTGCCAGCAGCCAAGAGGCTAGCGGGCCCCCTTCGCATTTT.

The chain employs TRBV19 and TRBJ1-1, with D unresolved. The CDR3 is made up of 12 amino acids. The V and J ends lost 0 bases and 8 bases respectively, with 7 bases between them. The V gene's germline CDR1 is LNHDA and CDR2 SQIVND (reference sequence). CDR3 DNA sequence: TGTGCCAGTAGTATAGATCTTCAGGAAGCTTTCTTT. It is translated as CASSIDLQEAFF.

This clone occurred once. The chain is built from TRBV10-2 and TRBJ1-1; D is undetermined. The CDR3 extends over 14 amino acids. In germline, CDR1 is WSHSY, CDR2 SAAADI. Between the trimmed V and J ends, which lost 6 bases and 5 bases, there was a span of 16 bases. CDR3 sequence: CASSLWAPGTEAFF. The CDR3, as DNA: TGCGCCAGCAGCCTGTGGGCCCCGGGTACTGAAGCTTTCTTT.

J is TRBJ2-1 and V is TRBV19; D is possibly TRBD1 (6 bases). The CDR3 contains 14 residues. Germline lookup yields CDR1 LNHDA and CDR2 SQIVND (reference sequence). V was shortened by 2 bases and J by 4 bases, with 9 bases between the two germline ends. The CDR3 spells CASSIRTVYNEQFF. The CDR3 DNA reads TGTGCCAGTAGTATACGGACAGTATACAATGAGCAGTTCTTC.

A single count supports this clone. The rearrangement links TRBV7-9 to TRBJ2-5; maybe TRBD1 (6 bases). Germline lookup yields CDR1 SEHNR and CDR2 FQNEAQ (reference sequence). The CDR3 covers 17 residues. Trimming took 4 bases from V and 5 from J, leaving 23 bases between them. CDR3 residues: CASSSALEQGMLETQYF. In nucleotides, the CDR3 is TGTGCCAGCAGCTCAGCCCTCGAACAGGGTATGTTGGAGACCCAGTACTTC.

J is TRBJ2-7 and V is TRBV7-2; unclear D gene. Germline CDR1 reads SGHTA; CDR2 reads FQGNSA. Between the trimmed V and J ends, which lost 5 bases and 2 bases, there was a span of 16 bases. The length of the CDR3 is 15 residues. The CDR3 loop reads CASSQPYTDAYEQYF. DNA for the CDR3: TGTGCCAGCAGCCAACCTTATACAGATGCCTACGAGCAGTACTTC. The full variable domain, completed using reference TRBV7-2 and TRBJ2-7, is GAGVSQSPSNKVTEKGKDVELRCDPISGHTALYWYRQSLGQGLEFLIYFQGNSAPDKSGLPSDRFSAERTGGSVSTLTIQRTQQEDSAVYLCASSQPYTDAYEQYFGPGTRLTVT.

The chain carries TRBV25-1 and TRBJ1-2; the match to TRBD1 covers 7 bases. J gave up 3 bases and V 4 bases, and 14 bases lay outside the gene matches. Germline CDR1 is MGHDK and CDR2 is SYGVNS. The CDR3 sequence is 17 residues long. DNA for the CDR3: TGTGCCAGCAGTGGAAAACCGACAGGGACGAAACACTATGGCTACACCTTC. Translation gives CASSGKPTGTKHYGYTF.

The chain uses TRBV29-1 and TRBJ2-7, with 7 bases matching TRBD2. This CDR3 is built from 13 residues. Trimming cost V 5 bases and J 0 bases; bases outside gene matches: 4. In germline, CDR1 is SQVTM, CDR2 ANQGSEA. The CDR3 DNA follows: TGCAGCGTTACGGGCGGGAGCTCCTACGAGCAGTACTTC. Translated, it gives CSVTGGSSYEQYF.

The rearrangement joins TRBV14 to TRBJ2-1; either TRBD1 or TRBD2 may fit D (5 bases each). CDR3 length: 14 residues. Germline values: CDR1 SGHDN, CDR2 FVKESK. V dropped 4 bases and J dropped 5 bases, with 12 bases sitting between them. CDR3 region: CASSPRDANNEQFF. The DNA of the CDR3 is TGTGCCAGCAGCCCACGGGACGCTAACAATGAGCAGTTCTTC.

This clone was observed once. This chain joins TRBV7-6 and TRBJ2-1, with 10 bases fitting TRBD2. V was pared by 3 bases and J by 9 bases, with 8 bases of the junction left unmatched. This CDR3 is 15 amino acids long. Germline values: CDR1 SGHVS, CDR2 FNYEAQ. CDR3 in amino acids: CASSFESGGAGEQFF. In DNA form, the CDR3 reads TGTGCCAGCAGCTTTGAGAGCGGGGGGGCCGGTGAGCAGTTCTTC.

The chain is built from TRBV6-1 and TRBJ2-5, with 8 bases fitting TRBD2. Trimming cost V 10 bases and J 2 bases; bases outside gene matches: 6. Germline CDR1 and CDR2: MNHNS and SASEGT. There are 13 residues in the CDR3. CDR3 residues: CATSGGGQETQYF. In DNA form, the CDR3 reads TGTGCCACCAGCGGGGGCGGGCAAGAGACCCAGTACTTC.